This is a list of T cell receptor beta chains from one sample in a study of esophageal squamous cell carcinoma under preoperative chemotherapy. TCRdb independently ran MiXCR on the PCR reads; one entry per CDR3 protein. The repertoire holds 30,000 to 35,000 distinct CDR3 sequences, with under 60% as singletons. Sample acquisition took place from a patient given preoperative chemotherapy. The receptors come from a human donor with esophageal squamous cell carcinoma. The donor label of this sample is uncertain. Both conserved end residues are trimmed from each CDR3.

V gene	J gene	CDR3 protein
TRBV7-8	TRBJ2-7	ASSWGASYEQY
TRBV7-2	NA	ASRGRGGRDTETQY
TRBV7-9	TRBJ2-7	ASSSLEQY
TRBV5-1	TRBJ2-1	ASSSRGDEQF
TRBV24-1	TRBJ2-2	ATSEDSGAGELF
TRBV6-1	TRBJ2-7	ASRGQGSFEQY
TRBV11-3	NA	ASSLDRDYEQY
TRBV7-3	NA	ASSAREGPDEQY
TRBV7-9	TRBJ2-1	ASSSRTGTIYNEQF
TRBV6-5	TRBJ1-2	ASSYNRAYGYT
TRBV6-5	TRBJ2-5	ASSFKTSGTFNEQY
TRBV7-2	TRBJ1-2	ASSPGAGDVGYGYT
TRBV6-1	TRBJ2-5	ASGGNGGGDQETQY
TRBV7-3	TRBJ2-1	ASSPGTGGYEQF
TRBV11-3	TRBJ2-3	ASSLPAGESTDTQY
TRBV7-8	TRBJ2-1	ASSRSSGSYNEQF
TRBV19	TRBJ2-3	AVRNPTTDTQY
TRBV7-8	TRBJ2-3	ASRNPAGGARNMQY
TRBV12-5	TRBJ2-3	ASGKWGAAKDTQY
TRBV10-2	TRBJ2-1	ATLAGQYNEQF
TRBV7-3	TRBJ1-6	ASSLVDRGNSPLH
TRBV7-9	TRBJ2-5	AGSAVRDQETQY
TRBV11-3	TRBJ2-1	ASSLGRGLNEQF